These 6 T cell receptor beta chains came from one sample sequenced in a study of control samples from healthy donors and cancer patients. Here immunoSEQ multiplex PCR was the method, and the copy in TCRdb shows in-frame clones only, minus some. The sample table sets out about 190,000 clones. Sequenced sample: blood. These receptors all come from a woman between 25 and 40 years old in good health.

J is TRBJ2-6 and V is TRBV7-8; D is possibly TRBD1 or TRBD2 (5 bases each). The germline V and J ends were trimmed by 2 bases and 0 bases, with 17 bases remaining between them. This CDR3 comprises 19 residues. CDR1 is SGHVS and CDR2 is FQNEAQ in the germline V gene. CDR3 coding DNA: TGTGCCAGCAGCTTACGAAGGGACGCTCGCCTCTCTGGGGCCAACGTCCTGACTTTC. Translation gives CASSLRRDARLSGANVLTF.

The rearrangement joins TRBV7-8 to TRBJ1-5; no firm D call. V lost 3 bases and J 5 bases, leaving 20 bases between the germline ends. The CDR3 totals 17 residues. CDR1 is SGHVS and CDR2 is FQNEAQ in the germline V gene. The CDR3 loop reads CASSFYSGPGYHQPQHF. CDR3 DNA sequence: TGTGCCAGCAGCTTTTACTCGGGCCCTGGGTACCATCAGCCCCAGCATTTT.

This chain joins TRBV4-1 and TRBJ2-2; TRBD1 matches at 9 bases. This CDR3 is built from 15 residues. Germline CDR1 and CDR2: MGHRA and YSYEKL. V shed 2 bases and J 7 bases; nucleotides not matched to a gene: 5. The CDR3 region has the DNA TGCGCCAGCAGCCAAAGGGGACAGGGCGGCGGGGAGCTGTTTTTT. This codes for CASSQRGQGGGELFF.

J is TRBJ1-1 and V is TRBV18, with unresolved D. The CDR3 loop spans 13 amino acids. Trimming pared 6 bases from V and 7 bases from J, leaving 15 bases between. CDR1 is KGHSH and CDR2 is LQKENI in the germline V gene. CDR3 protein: CASSSFTEIEAFF. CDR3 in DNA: TGTGCCAGCTCCTCCTTTACGGAGATTGAAGCTTTCTTT. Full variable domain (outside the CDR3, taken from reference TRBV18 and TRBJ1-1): NAGVMQNPRHLVRRRGQEARLRCSPMKGHSHVYWYRQLPEEGLKFMVYLQKENIIDESGMPKERFSAEFPKEGPSILRIQQVVRGDSAAYFCASSSFTEIEAFFGQGTRLTVV.

CDR3 region: CASELAVLGKLFF. The CDR3, as DNA: TGTGCCAGCGAACTGGCGGTTCTGGGAAAACTGTTTTTT. V gene TRBV28 combines with J gene TRBJ1-4; no definite D call. The CDR3 sequence is 13 residues long. V dropped 8 bases and J dropped 10 bases, with 17 bases sitting between them. The V gene's germline CDR1 is MDHEN and CDR2 SYDVKM.

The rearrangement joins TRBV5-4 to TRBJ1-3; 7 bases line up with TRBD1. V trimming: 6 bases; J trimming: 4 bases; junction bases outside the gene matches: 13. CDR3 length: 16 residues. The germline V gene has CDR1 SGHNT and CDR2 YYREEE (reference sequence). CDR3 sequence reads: CASTPGGGGPGNTIYF. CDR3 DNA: TGTGCCAGCACCCCCGGGGGAGGGGGCCCAGGAAACACCATATATTTT.